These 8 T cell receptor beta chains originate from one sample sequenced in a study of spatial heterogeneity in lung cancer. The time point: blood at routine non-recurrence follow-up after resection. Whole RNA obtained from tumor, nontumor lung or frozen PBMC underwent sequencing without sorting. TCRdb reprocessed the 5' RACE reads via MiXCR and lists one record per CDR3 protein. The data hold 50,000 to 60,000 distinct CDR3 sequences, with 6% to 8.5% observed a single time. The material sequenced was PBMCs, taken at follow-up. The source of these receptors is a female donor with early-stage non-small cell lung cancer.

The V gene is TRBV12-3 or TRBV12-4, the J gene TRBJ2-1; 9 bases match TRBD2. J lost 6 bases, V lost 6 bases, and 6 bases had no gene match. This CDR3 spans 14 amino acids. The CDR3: CASSRGGAGNEQFF. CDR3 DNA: TGTGCCAGCAGCCGCGGGGGGGCTGGCAATGAGCAGTTCTTC.

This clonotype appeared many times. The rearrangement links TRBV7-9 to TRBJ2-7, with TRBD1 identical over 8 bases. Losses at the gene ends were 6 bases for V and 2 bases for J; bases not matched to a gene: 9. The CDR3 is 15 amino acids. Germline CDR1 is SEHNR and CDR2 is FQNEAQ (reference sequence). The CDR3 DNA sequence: TGTGCCAGCAGATTATCCGGGACAGGAACCTACGAGCAGTACTTC. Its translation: CASRLSGTGTYEQYF.

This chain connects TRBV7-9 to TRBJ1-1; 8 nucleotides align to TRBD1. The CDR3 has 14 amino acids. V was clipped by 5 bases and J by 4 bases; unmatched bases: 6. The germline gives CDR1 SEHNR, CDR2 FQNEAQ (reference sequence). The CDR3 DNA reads TGTGCCAGCAGCGAGGGACAGGTTCCCACTGAAGCTTTCTTT. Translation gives CASSEGQVPTEAFF. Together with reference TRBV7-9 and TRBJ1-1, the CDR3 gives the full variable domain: DTGVSQNPRHKITKRGQNVTFRCDPISEHNRLYWYRQTLGQGPEFLTYFQNEAQLEKSRLLSDRFSAERPKGSFSTLEIQRTEQGDSAMYLCASSEGQVPTEAFFGQGTRLTVV.

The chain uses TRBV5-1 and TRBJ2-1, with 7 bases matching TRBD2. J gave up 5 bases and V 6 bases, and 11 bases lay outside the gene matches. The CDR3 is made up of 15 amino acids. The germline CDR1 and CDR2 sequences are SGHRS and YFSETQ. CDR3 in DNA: TGCGCCAGCACTGAGACTCCGGGAGGCCACAATGAGCAGTTCTTC. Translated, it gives CASTETPGGHNEQFF.

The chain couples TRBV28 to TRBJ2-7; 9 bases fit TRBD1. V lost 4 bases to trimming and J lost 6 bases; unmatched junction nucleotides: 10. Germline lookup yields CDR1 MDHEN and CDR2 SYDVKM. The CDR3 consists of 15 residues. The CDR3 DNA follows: TGTGCCAGCAGTTCTATGGAGGGACAGGGACGCGAGCAGTACTTC. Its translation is CASSSMEGQGREQYF. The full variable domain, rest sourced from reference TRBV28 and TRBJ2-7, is DVKVTQSSRYLVKRTGEKVFLECVQDMDHENMFWYRQDPGLGLRLIYFSYDVKMKEKGDIPEGYSVSREKKERFSLILESASTNQTSMYLCASSSMEGQGREQYFGPGTRLTVT.

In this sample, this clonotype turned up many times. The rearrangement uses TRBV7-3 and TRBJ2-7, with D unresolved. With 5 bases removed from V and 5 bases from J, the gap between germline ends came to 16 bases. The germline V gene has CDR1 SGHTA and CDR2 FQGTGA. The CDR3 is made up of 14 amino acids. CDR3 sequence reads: CASSALLRTNEQYF. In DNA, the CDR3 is TGTGCCAGCAGCGCCCTTTTACGGACGAACGAGCAGTACTTC.

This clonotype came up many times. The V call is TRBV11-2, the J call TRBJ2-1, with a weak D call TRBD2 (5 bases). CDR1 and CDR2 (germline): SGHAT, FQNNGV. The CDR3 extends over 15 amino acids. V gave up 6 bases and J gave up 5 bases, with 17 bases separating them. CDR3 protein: CASRLPGRGNNEQFF. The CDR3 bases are TGTGCCAGCAGACTGCCCGGACGAGGGAACAATGAGCAGTTCTTC.

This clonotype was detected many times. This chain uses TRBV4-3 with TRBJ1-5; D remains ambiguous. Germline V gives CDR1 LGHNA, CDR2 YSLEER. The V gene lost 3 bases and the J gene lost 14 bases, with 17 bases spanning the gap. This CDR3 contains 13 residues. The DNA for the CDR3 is TGCGCCAGCAGCCAGGAATACTGGGAGATCAAGCATTTT. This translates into CASSQEYWEIKHF.